The clone carrying this TCR beta chain came up once. Its matching antigen is unknown. TCRdb reprocessed the 5' RACE reads with MiXCR, giving one entry per CDR3 protein. Of roughly 450,000 distinct CDR3 sequences listed, 15% to 20% are singletons. This record belongs to a study of T-cell memory formation after mild COVID-19. General study results and limits: Day 15 to 85 contracting clones showed balanced CD4/CD8; later expanders leaned CD4+. A second wave of clones peaked on day 37, and their SARS-CoV-2 specificity went unconfirmed.

V was shortened by 6 bases and J by 1 base, with 9 bases between the two germline ends. Per germline, CDR1 MNHNY and CDR2 SVGAGI (reference sequence). The CDR3 contains 13 residues. The sample was PBMCs or a T cell subset sorted from them (not recorded which). This TCR was recovered from a man between 18 and 35 years old who had mild COVID-19 (a few samples of this study predate the infection). Cell type and time point are not known. The chain has TRBV6-6 and TRBJ1-2; D unclear. The CDR3 reads CASSLDVNYGYTF. The CDR3 DNA follows: TGTGCCAGCAGCCTGGACGTTAACTATGGCTACACCTTC.